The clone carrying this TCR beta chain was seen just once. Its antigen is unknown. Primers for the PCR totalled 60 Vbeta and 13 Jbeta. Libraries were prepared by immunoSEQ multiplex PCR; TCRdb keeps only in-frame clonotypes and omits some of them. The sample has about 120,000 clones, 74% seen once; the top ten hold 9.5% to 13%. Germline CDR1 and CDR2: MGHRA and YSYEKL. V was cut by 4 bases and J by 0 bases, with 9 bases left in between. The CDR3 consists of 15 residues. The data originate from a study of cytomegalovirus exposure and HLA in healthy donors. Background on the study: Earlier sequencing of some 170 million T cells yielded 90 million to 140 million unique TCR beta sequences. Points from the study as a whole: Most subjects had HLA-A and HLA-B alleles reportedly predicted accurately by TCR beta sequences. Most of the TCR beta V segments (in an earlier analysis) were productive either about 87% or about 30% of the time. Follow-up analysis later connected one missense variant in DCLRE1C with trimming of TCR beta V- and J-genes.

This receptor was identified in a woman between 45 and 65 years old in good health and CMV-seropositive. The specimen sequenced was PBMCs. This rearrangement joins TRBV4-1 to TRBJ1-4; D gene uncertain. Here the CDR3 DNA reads TGCGCCAGCAGCCCATGGACTGCAACTAATGAAAAACTGTTTTTT. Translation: CASSPWTATNEKLFF.